This T cell receptor (beta chain) was captured in a study of spatial heterogeneity in lung cancer. The wider study: Combinations of a unique TCR and a UMI were tallied in raw reads, and on average each appeared more than ten times.

The table lists this clonotype with a few counts. TCRdb reanalysed the 5' RACE reads using MiXCR and keeps one entry per CDR3 protein. There are 65,000 to 85,000 distinct CDR3 sequences in the sample; 15% to 25% occur only once, and 5% to 7.5% lies in the top ten. V trimming: 6 bases; J trimming: 2 bases; junction bases outside the gene matches: 5. The CDR3 consists of 15 residues. Stated time point: sample taken at primary tumor resection. Unsorted whole RNA of tumor, nontumor lung or frozen PBMC was sequenced. The specimen comprised PBMCs, sampled at surgery. The V and J genes are TRBV12-3 or TRBV12-4 and TRBJ2-5; 11 bases align to TRBD1. The sequence derives from a male donor with early-stage non-small cell lung cancer. CDR3 nucleotides: TGTGCCAGCAGACGAGGGACAGGGGGTCAAGAGACCCAGTACTTC. Translating it yields CASRRGTGGQETQYF.